This T cell receptor (beta chain) emerged from a study of shared clonotypes between healthy human individuals. Method: immunoSEQ multiplex PCR; TCRdb's copy keeps in-frame clones and lacks some. The data contain some 1,900,000 clones, approximately 94% of them singletons. Concerning this clone: The antigen is not known.

Study conclusions and caveats: The genetic and exposure-history diversity represented was limited by few donors. Clonotypes shared by all four sorted-subset donors had higher generation probabilities than non-shared clonotypes.

Cells designated naive CD8 were CD45RO-negative and were positively selected for CCR7, with terminally differentiated effector memory CD45RA+ cells excluded. Donors comprised healthy HIV-negative adults lacking recent acute infections or vaccinations. Sequencing input: naive CD8+ T cells sorted from blood. The sequence came from a man between 18 and 35 years old in good health.

This chain's CDR3 is CASSLAGPFYEQYF. The CDR3 region has the DNA TGTGCCAGCAGCTTAGCTGGGCCATTCTACGAGCAGTACTTC. This chain uses TRBV7-6 with TRBJ2-7; D is uncertain. Trimming cost V 0 bases and J 3 bases, with 9 bases left between them. Germline-derived CDR1 and CDR2 are SGHVS and FNYEAQ. This CDR3 spans 14 amino acids.